A selection of T cell receptor beta chains follows, all from one sample in a study of blood T cells in healthy people across ages. TCRdb ran MiXCR on the 5' RACE reads and lists one entry per CDR3 protein. This sample has hundreds of thousands of distinct CDR3 sequences, with approximately 53% found just once. Sequenced input: blood. The receptors come from a man aged 35 to 55 in good health. Both conserved end residues are part of each CDR3. D genes are given only for firm matches. Some rows mark clone size as missing; the rest say once, few, many or name a class of expanded clone.

cdr3_aa cdr3_nt cdr3_length clone_size j_call d_call v_call
CASSFFSGGGGTDTQYF TGTGCCAGCAGTTTCTTTAGCGGGGGGGGTGGCACAGATACGCAGTATTTT 17 once TRBJ2-3 TRBD2 TRBV12-3/TRBV12-4
CSVEDRTGGRWGYTF TGCAGCGTTGAAGACAGGACGGGGGGCCGCTGGGGCTACACCTTC 15 . TRBJ1-2 . TRBV29-1
CSAREIDRVYQPQHF TGCAGTGCTAGAGAAATTGACAGGGTGTATCAGCCCCAGCATTTT 15 . TRBJ1-5 TRBD1 TRBV20-1
CASSLGRALAEQYF TGTGCCAGCAGCTTAGGTCGGGCGTTGGCCGAGCAGTACTTC 14 few TRBJ2-7 . TRBV7-2
CASSQGVVTGAFF TGTGCCAGCAGCCAAGGAGTAGTTACGGGCGCTTTCTTT 13 . TRBJ1-1 . TRBV3-1
CASNLVDRAGEQYF TGTGCCAGCAACCTGGTCGACAGGGCCGGCGAGCAGTACTTC 14 few TRBJ2-7 TRBD1 TRBV7-9
CSVEGGAANYGYTF TGCAGCGTTGAAGGAGGGGCAGCTAACTATGGCTACACCTTC 14 . TRBJ1-2 . TRBV29-1
CSVEDNYGYTF TGCAGCGTTGAAGACAACTATGGCTACACCTTC 11 . TRBJ1-2 . TRBV29-1
CASSQDVGTGMVAFF TGTGCCAGCAGCCAAGATGTAGGGACAGGGATGGTAGCTTTCTTT 15 . TRBJ1-1 TRBD1 TRBV3-1
CASSPSRGGAVEQYF TGTGCCAGCAGTCCCTCCAGAGGGGGGGCGGTTGAGCAGTACTTC 15 once TRBJ2-7 . TRBV12-3/TRBV12-4
CASSVAGVGGRNEQFF TGTGCCAGCAGCGTAGCTGGGGTGGGGGGAAGAAATGAGCAGTTCTTC 16 . TRBJ2-1 . TRBV9
CASSPTSGRTKTYNEQFF TGTGCCAGCAGCCCCACTAGCGGGAGGACGAAAACCTACAATGAGCAGTTCTTC 18 . TRBJ2-1 TRBD2 TRBV4-2